This T cell receptor beta chain emerged from a study of blood T cell repertoires in COVID-19. At the level of the study: Sites across the United States, Italy and Spain contributed samples from acute and convalescent COVID-19. The cDNA or gDNA used as material had been derived from T cells, B-cell-depleted T cells, or PBMCs.

In this sample, this clone turned up a few times. In the original analysis: Nucleated cell number was recorded as an estimate derived from reference gene primer amplification. Generated by immunoSEQ multiplex PCR, the TCRdb table keeps only in-frame clones and is missing some. The V and J calls and clone size were taken over from that table, and D and trimming were inferred from the DNA. Of 95,000 to 150,000 clones detected, more than 75% appear once; the ten largest clones hold about 7.3%. The sequencing input was peripheral blood. The clonotype comes from a man aged 45-65 years with acute or convalescent COVID-19.

This CDR3 is CATSKPQGDTEAFF. The CDR3 region has the DNA TGTGCCACCAGCAAGCCACAGGGAGACACTGAAGCTTTCTTT. This chain joins TRBV15 and TRBJ1-1; possible D gene TRBD1, 6 bases. The CDR3 totals 14 residues. The germline gives CDR1 LNHNV, CDR2 YYDKDF (reference sequence). Deletions cut 4 bases from V and 3 bases from J, with 12 bases between. The full variable domain, completed using reference TRBV15 and TRBJ1-1, is DAMVIQNPRYQVTQFGKPVTLSCSQTLNHNVMYWYQQKSSQAPKLLFHYYDKDFNNEADTPDNFQSRRPNTSFCFLDIRSPGLGDTAMYLCATSKPQGDTEAFFGQGTRLTVV.